This TCR beta chain was captured in a study of identical twins. TCRdb processed the 5' RACE reads anew with MiXCR; each CDR3 protein has one entry. In the table there are 1.5 million to 2 million distinct CDR3 sequences, more than 30% of which are singletons. Germline V lookup: CDR1 MNHNS, CDR2 SASEGT. Losses at the gene ends were 3 bases for V and 4 bases for J; bases not matched to a gene: 2. This CDR3 region has 13 residues. The sequence derives from a newborn girl in good health. Sequencing was performed on cord blood. The rearrangement uses TRBV6-1 and TRBJ1-1; 7 bases map to TRBD1. The CDR3 spells CASSDPGGTEAFF. For the CDR3, the DNA is TGTGCCAGCAGTGACCCAGGGGGCACTGAAGCTTTCTTT.